These T cell receptor beta chains were read from a single sample in a study of shared clonotypes between healthy human individuals. TCRdb's table, derived via immunoSEQ multiplex PCR, lists solely in-frame clones and lacks some. The sample shows fewer than 1 million clones, 90% to 97% of them seen only once. Sequenced input: naive CD8+ T cells sorted from blood. The receptors were sampled from a young man in good health. The CDR3 runs from the conserved cysteine through the conserved F or W. Each record gives: CDR3 DNA, CDR3 protein, V gene, J gene, D gene, clone size. D genes are given only for firm matches. Rows give clone size only sometimes, using once, few, many, or a class for an expanded clone.

TGTGCCAGCAGTTTAACGGGGCAAGGGGACACTGAAGCTTTCTTT	CASSLTGQGDTEAFF	TRBV27	TRBJ1-1	-	-
TGCGCCAGCAGATACATGGACAGGAGCTCTGGGGCCAACGTCCTGACTTTC	CASRYMDRSSGANVLTF	TRBV10-2	TRBJ2-6	TRBD1	-
TGTGCCAGCAGCCAATGGGGGGGAGGCAATCAGCCCCAGCATTTT	CASSQWGGGNQPQHF	TRBV9	TRBJ1-5	-	-
TGTGCCAGCATCCAGGGAGGAGCTAGCACAGATACGCAGTATTTT	CASIQGGASTDTQYF	TRBV2	TRBJ2-3	-	-
TGTGCCAGCAGCTTGAGAGAGACCCAGTACTTC	CASSLRETQYF	TRBV5-6	TRBJ2-5	-	-
TGTGCCAGCAGCCCCCTTTCCGGGTCCCAAGAGACCCAGTACTTC	CASSPLSGSQETQYF	TRBV2	TRBJ2-5	-	-
TGCGCCAGCAGTGGGCGGGCTCTTCGCTACGAGCAGTACTTC	CASSGRALRYEQYF	TRBV10-2	TRBJ2-7	-	-
TGCAGCGTTGACAATTCGGCAGAGGGAGACTATGGCTACACCTTC	CSVDNSAEGDYGYTF	TRBV29-1	TRBJ1-2	-	-
TGTGCCAGCAGTTTCTTACTAGCGGGAGGCAACGAGCAGTACTTC	CASSFLLAGGNEQYF	TRBV28	TRBJ2-7	TRBD2	-
TGTGCCAGCTCACGAAGTGGCACGCTGCCTACGTTACCTGGAAACACCATATATTTT	CASSRSGTLPTLPGNTIYF	TRBV18	TRBJ1-3	-	-
TGTGCCAGCAGTTCGGGGACCGTCTTTAGCACAGATACGCAGTATTTT	CASSSGTVFSTDTQYF	TRBV27	TRBJ2-3	-	-
TGTGCCAGCAGCTTAGTTCGAGCGGGAGGATCAGATACGCAGTATTTT	CASSLVRAGGSDTQYF	TRBV7-9	TRBJ2-3	TRBD2	-
TGTGCCAGCAGCGTTTCAGGAAACACTGAAGCTTTCTTT	CASSVSGNTEAFF	TRBV9	TRBJ1-1	-	-
TGCGCCAGCAGCCAAGTAGGGGGACAGGGGGATCAGCCCCAGCATTTT	CASSQVGGQGDQPQHF	TRBV4-1	TRBJ1-5	TRBD1	-
TGTGCCAGCAGCCAAGCGATGAGCTCCTACAATGAGCAGTTCTTC	CASSQAMSSYNEQFF	TRBV14	TRBJ2-1	-	-
TGTGCCAGCGGAGGGTACGAGCAGTACTTC	CASGGYEQYF	TRBV6-5	TRBJ2-7	-	-
TGTGCCCTCTCCAGGGGGAGGAACACTGAAGCTTTCTTT	CALSRGRNTEAFF	TRBV5-4	TRBJ1-1	TRBD1	once
TGTGCCAGCAGTCCCGGACGGAGCAATCAGCCCCAGCATTTT	CASSPGRSNQPQHF	TRBV28	TRBJ1-5	-	-
TGTGCCAGCAGCTCGACAGGGAGACACGAGCAGTACTTC	CASSSTGRHEQYF	TRBV7-9	TRBJ2-7	TRBD1	-
TGTGCCAGCAGCTGGGCTAGCGGGGAGTACGAGCAGTACTTC	CASSWASGEYEQYF	TRBV7-2	TRBJ2-7	TRBD2	-
TGTGCCAGCAGCGCCCTAGCGGGAGCTTTCCCAGATACGCAGTATTTT	CASSALAGAFPDTQYF	TRBV11-2	TRBJ2-3	TRBD2	-
TGTGCCAGCGGGCAGACTAGCGGGGTGAGAGAGACCCAGTACTTC	CASGQTSGVRETQYF	TRBV11-3	TRBJ2-5	TRBD2	-
TGCAGCGTTGAGCAGGGGTCAGTCGAGCAGTACTTC	CSVEQGSVEQYF	TRBV29-1	TRBJ2-7	-	-
TGTGCCAGCAGGCCCGGACAGGGGCAAGAGACCCAGTACTTC	CASRPGQGQETQYF	TRBV6-6	TRBJ2-5	TRBD1	-
TGTGCCAGCAGTTACGCAGGAACCTCCTACGAGCAGTACTTC	CASSYAGTSYEQYF	TRBV6-6	TRBJ2-7	-	-
TGTGCCAGTAGTGCGACCGACAGGTCTCCAGGGGAGCTGTTTTTT	CASSATDRSPGELFF	TRBV19	TRBJ2-2	-	-
TGTGCCAGCAGCGTCGGGACTAGCGCCCCAGATACGCAGTATTTT	CASSVGTSAPDTQYF	TRBV9	TRBJ2-3	TRBD2	-
TGTGCCAGCAGCTTAGACAGGGAATCAACCTACGAGCAGTACTTC	CASSLDRESTYEQYF	TRBV5-4	TRBJ2-7	TRBD1	-
TGTGCCAGCAGTGATTCTAGCGGGAGGGGCAGCACAGATACGCAGTATTTT	CASSDSSGRGSTDTQYF	TRBV6-4	TRBJ2-3	TRBD2	-
TGTGCCAGCAGCTTAGATGGGGGCGAAGAGACCCAGTACTTC	CASSLDGGEETQYF	TRBV13	TRBJ2-5	-	-
TGCAGCGTTGATGATGGAGGGGATGGCACAGATACGCAGTATTTT	CSVDDGGDGTDTQYF	TRBV29-1	TRBJ2-3	-	once
TGTGCCAGCAGCGTAGAGGGTGCAACTAATGAAAAACTGTTTTTT	CASSVEGATNEKLFF	TRBV9	TRBJ1-4	-	-
TGTGCCAGCACCGACCTGGGGAGGGGCTACATAAAAACAGATACGCAGTATTTT	CASTDLGRGYIKTDTQYF	TRBV7-9	TRBJ2-3	TRBD2	-
TGTGCCAGCAGCCACTACCCGGGACAGGGGCGTAAGATCGACACTGAAGCTTTCTTT	CASSHYPGQGRKIDTEAFF	TRBV7-2	TRBJ1-1	TRBD1	-
TGTGCCAGCAGCCAAGGCACGGGCGTGGAAAATGGCTACACCTTC	CASSQGTGVENGYTF	TRBV9	TRBJ1-2	-	-
TGTGCCTGGGAGGACAGGGGGAGTCATCAGCCCCAGCATTTT	CAWEDRGSHQPQHF	TRBV30	TRBJ1-5	TRBD1	-
TGTGCCAGCAGCATTGGGGGCAGGGCCGATGAGCAGTTCTTC	CASSIGGRADEQFF	TRBV9	TRBJ2-1	-	-
TGTGCCAGCAGCTTGGCGGGGACAGGGTCGGGCAATCAGCCCCAGCATTTT	CASSLAGTGSGNQPQHF	TRBV5-6	TRBJ1-5	TRBD1	-
TGTGCCAGCAGTTCCCCCGAAGACGGGAGACACGAGCAGTACTTC	CASSSPEDGRHEQYF	TRBV6-6	TRBJ2-7	-	-
TGCGCCAGCAGCCCCGCCGGGACCAAAGACCACTACAATGAGCAGTTCTTC	CASSPAGTKDHYNEQFF	TRBV4-1	TRBJ2-1	-	-
TGTGCCAGCAGCTTAAGCAGAAACCAAGAGACCCAGTACTTC	CASSLSRNQETQYF	TRBV7-9	TRBJ2-5	-	-
TGTGCCAGCAGTTACGGACCACAAGAGACCCAGTACTTC	CASSYGPQETQYF	TRBV6-5	TRBJ2-5	-	-
TGTGCCAGCAGCTATTACACCGGGGAGCTGTTTTTT	CASSYYTGELFF	TRBV11-2	TRBJ2-2	-	-
TGTGCCAGCAGTTATGCAGCGAACACCGGGGAGCTGTTTTTT	CASSYAANTGELFF	TRBV27	TRBJ2-2	-	few
TGTGCCAGCAGCGAACTAGCGGCTAGCACAGATACGCAGTATTTT	CASSELAASTDTQYF	TRBV7-9	TRBJ2-3	TRBD2	-
TGTGCCAGCAGCCCGAGGACTACCTACAATGAGCAGTTCTTC	CASSPRTTYNEQFF	TRBV7-9	TRBJ2-1	-	-
TGCGCCAGCAGCCAGGGGGAGGGGTCCGTACGGGAGCAGTACTTC	CASSQGEGSVREQYF	TRBV4-1	TRBJ2-7	TRBD2	-
TGTGCCAGCAGCTTAAGGGCTGCCCTTGGCGGGGAGCTGTTTTTT	CASSLRAALGGELFF	TRBV7-2	TRBJ2-2	-	-
TGCAGCGTGATGACAGGGAGCTCTGGAAACACCATATATTTT	CSVMTGSSGNTIYF	TRBV29-1	TRBJ1-3	TRBD1	-
TGTGCCAGCAGCACGGGACAGGGGTACGAGCAGTACTTC	CASSTGQGYEQYF	TRBV11-2	TRBJ2-7	TRBD1	-
TGTGCCAGTAGTATTCGGGGTATTGACAGGGGAATCGACAATGAGCAGTTCTTC	CASSIRGIDRGIDNEQFF	TRBV19	TRBJ2-1	TRBD1	-
TGTGCCAGCACCCTCCTGCCCGTTGGAGGGTATGGCTACACCTTC	CASTLLPVGGYGYTF	TRBV27	TRBJ1-2	-	once
TGTGCCAGCAGTTTATTAAGCGGGATCTCCTACAATGAGCAGTTCTTC	CASSLLSGISYNEQFF	TRBV27	TRBJ2-1	TRBD2	-